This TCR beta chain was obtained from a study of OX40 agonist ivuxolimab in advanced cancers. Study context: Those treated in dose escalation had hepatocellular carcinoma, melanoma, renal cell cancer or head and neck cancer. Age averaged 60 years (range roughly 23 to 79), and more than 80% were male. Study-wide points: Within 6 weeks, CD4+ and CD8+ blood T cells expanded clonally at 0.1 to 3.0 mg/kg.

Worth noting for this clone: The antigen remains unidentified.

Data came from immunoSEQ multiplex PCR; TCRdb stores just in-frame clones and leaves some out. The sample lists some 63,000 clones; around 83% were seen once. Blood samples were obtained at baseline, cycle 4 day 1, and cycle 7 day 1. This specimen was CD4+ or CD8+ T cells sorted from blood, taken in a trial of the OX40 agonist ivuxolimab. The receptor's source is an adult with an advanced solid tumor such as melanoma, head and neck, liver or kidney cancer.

The CDR3 DNA is TGTGCCACCAGCAGATTTGAACAGAGCGATGACAATGAGCAGTTCTTC. Its translation is CATSRFEQSDDNEQFF. This chain connects TRBV15 to TRBJ2-1; D is undetermined. Germline V CDR1 and CDR2: LNHNV, YYDKDF (reference sequence). Deletions cut 2 bases from V and 5 bases from J, with 16 bases between. The CDR3 contains 16 residues.